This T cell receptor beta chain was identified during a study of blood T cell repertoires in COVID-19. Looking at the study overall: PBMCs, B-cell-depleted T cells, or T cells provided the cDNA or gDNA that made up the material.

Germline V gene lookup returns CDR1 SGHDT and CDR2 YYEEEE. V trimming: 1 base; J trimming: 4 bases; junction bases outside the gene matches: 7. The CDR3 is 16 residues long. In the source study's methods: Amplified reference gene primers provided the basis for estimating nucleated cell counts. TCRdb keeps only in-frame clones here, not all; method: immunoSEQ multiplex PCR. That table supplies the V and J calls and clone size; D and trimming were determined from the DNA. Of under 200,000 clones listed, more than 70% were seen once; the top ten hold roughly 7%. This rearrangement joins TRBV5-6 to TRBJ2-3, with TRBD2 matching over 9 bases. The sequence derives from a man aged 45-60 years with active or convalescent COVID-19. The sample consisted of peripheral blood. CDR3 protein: CASSLSRRGGADTQYF. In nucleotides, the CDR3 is TGTGCCAGCAGCTTGAGTAGGCGGGGGGGCGCAGATACGCAGTATTTT.